Below, one TCR beta chain is given with its context. This sample was included in a study of Ad26.COV2.S vaccination and SARS-CoV-2 variants. Looking at the study overall: In the study, Ad26.COV2.S was injected intramuscularly once, or twice 56 days apart.

Produced via immunoSEQ multiplex PCR; TCRdb's table is partial and in-frame only. In the table there are 510,000 or so clones, roughly 85% of which are singletons. As to treatment: 15 to 20 received Ad26.COV2.S at low or high dose, single or two shots; about 5 received placebo; per-sample allocation not given. Collection of the samples took place on day 63 after the first injection of vaccine or placebo. V lost 6 bases and J lost 8, with 13 bases in between. The CDR3 runs to 13 residues. The germline V gene has CDR1 MNHEY and CDR2 SVGEGT. This clonotype originated in a person aged 18-60 years who received the Ad26.COV2.S COVID-19 vaccine or a placebo. The V call is TRBV6-2 or TRBV6-3, the J call TRBJ1-4; D gene unclear. The specimen was peripheral blood, collected in a trial of Ad26.COV2.S vaccine versus placebo. The CDR3 region is CASSQLPVEKLFF. The CDR3 DNA reads TGTGCCAGCAGCCAACTCCCCGTCGAAAAACTGTTTTTT.